This T cell receptor (beta chain) comes out of a study of blood T cells in healthy people across ages. Germline trimming cut 7 bases from V and 3 bases from J; bases unmatched to any gene: 3. The CDR3 consists of 14 residues. CDR1 and CDR2 from the germline V gene are SNHLY and FYNNEI. With respect to this clonotype: Its antigen is as yet unknown.

A second roughly 7 to 11 cycle PCR used barcoded and J-beta primers. TCRdb fed the 5' RACE reads into MiXCR, producing one record per CDR3 protein. This sample carries around 620,000 distinct CDR3 sequences, 27% of them seen once, and the ten largest clones take roughly 18%. The study's findings and limits: Diversity of TCR beta per million T cells declined in a roughly linear way with age. When set beside aged donors, long-lived donors presented more naive CD4+ cells and higher diversity.

Each donor supplied about 9.6 milliliters of peripheral blood. The sample comprised blood. The receptor comes from an older woman in good health. The genes are TRBV2 and TRBJ2-5; TRBD2 aligns across 12 bases. CDR3 sequence: CASTLAGGKETQYF. DNA for the CDR3: TGTGCCAGCACCCTAGCGGGGGGGAAAGAGACCCAGTACTTC.